One sample yielded the 11 T cell receptor beta chains listed below, sequenced in a study of OX40 agonist ivuxolimab in advanced cancers. Clones were read by immunoSEQ multiplex PCR, and TCRdb kept only the in-frame ones, dropping some. Of around 74,000 clones listed, around 93% are singletons. The sample was CD4+ or CD8+ T cells sorted from blood, taken in a trial of the OX40 agonist ivuxolimab. Receptor source: an adult with an advanced solid tumor such as melanoma, head and neck, liver or kidney cancer.

The V gene is TRBV7-6, the J gene TRBJ2-2; D may be TRBD1 (6 bases). V lost 3 bases and J 3 bases, leaving 17 bases between the germline ends. Germline V lookup: CDR1 SGHVS, CDR2 FNYEAQ. CDR3 length equals 17 residues. This CDR3 reads CASSLFSGESHTGELFF. For the CDR3, the DNA is TGTGCCAGCAGCTTGTTCTCAGGGGAATCACACACCGGGGAGCTGTTTTTT.

V is TRBV7-8 and J is TRBJ2-3, with 7 bases fitting TRBD1. Germline V gene lookup returns CDR1 SGHVS and CDR2 FQNEAQ. The CDR3 covers 19 residues. The V segment lost 5 bases and the J segment 0 bases; nucleotides outside the gene matches: 17. The CDR3 bases are TGTGCCAGCAGCCACGACCTGACAGGGAAACGGGCTAGCACAGATACGCAGTATTTT. Translating it yields CASSHDLTGKRASTDTQYF.

The chain couples TRBV7-9 to TRBJ2-7; tentative D call: TRBD1 (6 bases). CDR3 size: 15 residues. The germline V and J ends were trimmed by 5 bases and 6 bases, with 20 bases remaining between them. Germline V CDR1 and CDR2: SEHNR, FQNEAQ (reference sequence). DNA for the CDR3: TGTGCCAGCAGCCCAGCCCCGGGACACTACTGCGAGCAGTACTTC. Its protein product is CASSPAPGHYCEQYF.

The rearrangement links TRBV28 to TRBJ2-1; 9 bases are a match to TRBD1. Trimming removed 1 base from V and 7 bases from J; junction bases left unmatched: 8. CDR1 is MDHEN and CDR2 is SYDVKM in the germline V gene. The CDR3 is 16 amino acids. This CDR3 is CASSLYRGPPRNEQFF. The CDR3 DNA reads TGTGCCAGCAGTTTATACAGGGGGCCCCCGAGGAATGAGCAGTTCTTC.

The chain uses TRBV7-9 and TRBJ1-2; D remains ambiguous. In germline, CDR1 is SEHNR, CDR2 FQNEAQ (reference sequence). V lost 4 bases, J lost 1 base, and 13 bases lay in between. The CDR3 has 15 residues. As DNA, the CDR3 is TGTGCCAGCAGCTACCTATTGAGGAATAACTATGGCTACACCTTC. Translating gives CASSYLLRNNYGYTF.

The chain couples TRBV5-1 to TRBJ2-5, with a tentative D call TRBD2 (5 bases). Germline V lookup: CDR1 SGHRS, CDR2 YFSETQ. Trimming took off 9 bases at V and 3 bases at J, with 15 bases between the two ends. The CDR3 covers 13 residues. The CDR3 bases are TGCGCCACCTCCCGGGGAAATGAAGAGACCCAGTACTTC. This gives the protein CATSRGNEETQYF.

V and J are TRBV5-4 and TRBJ1-1; D remains ambiguous. CDR3 length: 14 residues. V shed 4 bases and J shed 4 bases, with 14 bases lying between them. In germline, CDR1 is SGHNT, CDR2 YYREEE (reference sequence). The CDR3 loop is CASSPPGLGTEAFF. In DNA, the CDR3 is TGTGCCAGCAGCCCCCCTGGGCTTGGCACTGAAGCTTTCTTT. The full variable domain, with the rest looked up from reference TRBV5-4 and TRBJ1-1, is ETGVTQSPTHLIKTRGQQVTLRCSSQSGHNTVSWYQQALGQGPQFIFQYYREEENGRGNFPPRFSGLQFPNYSSELNVNALELDDSALYLCASSPPGLGTEAFFGQGTRLTVV.

This chain joins TRBV12-2 and TRBJ2-2. TRBV12-2 is marked as a pseudogene. The CDR3 is made up of 19 amino acids. CDR3 loop: CASRLPRGPQPKNTGELFF. The CDR3 DNA reads as TGTGCAAGTCGCTTACCTAGGGGACCCCAGCCGAAGAACACCGGGGAGCTGTTTTTT.

The chain links TRBV5-1 to TRBJ2-7; 7 bases map to TRBD1. From germline, CDR1 is SGHRS and CDR2 YFSETQ. J gave up 2 bases and V 7 bases, and 21 bases lay outside the gene matches. The CDR3 totals 18 residues. The CDR3 sequence is CASRSPPLEGTAPYEQYF. The CDR3 nucleotides are TGCGCCAGCCGCTCACCACCCTTAGAGGGGACAGCCCCCTACGAGCAGTACTTC.

J is TRBJ1-2 and V is TRBV7-6; 11 nucleotides align to TRBD1. V gave up 11 bases and J gave up 7 bases; unmatched junction bases: 6. CDR3 size: 12 residues. Germline lookup yields CDR1 SGHVS and CDR2 FNYEAQ. The CDR3 reads CAVPDRGLGYTF. The CDR3 nucleotides are TGTGCCGTACCGGACAGGGGGCTTGGCTACACCTTC.

V and J are TRBV7-9 and TRBJ2-3; 12 bases agree with TRBD2. J lost 6 bases, V lost 2 bases, and 6 bases had no gene match. The CDR3 extends over 16 amino acids. Looked up from germline, CDR1 is SEHNR and CDR2 is FQNEAQ (reference sequence). CDR3 in amino acids: CASSLPLAGGPDTQYF. The CDR3 DNA sequence: TGTGCCAGCAGCTTACCGCTAGCGGGGGGGCCGGATACGCAGTATTTT.